Below are 23 T cell receptor beta chains sequenced from a single sample in a study. TCRdb called the 5' RACE reads again in MiXCR, with one record for every CDR3 protein. The sample records roughly 64,000 distinct CDR3 sequences, 20% to 25% being singletons. The specimen sequenced was memory CD4+ T cells sorted from a lymph node. The sample's subset: memory CD4+ T cells, CD4+CD45RO+CD25-. The receptor set was obtained from a female donor with breast cancer.

This clonotype has more than one count but fewer than ten. The CDR3 DNA reads as TGTGCCACCAGCCCCTCGGACAGGGAGGAGACCCAGTACTTC. Its protein product is CATSPSDREETQYF. The chain employs TRBV24-1 and TRBJ2-5; 8 bases line up with TRBD1. The CDR3 runs 14 residues. V was pared by 7 bases and J by 5 bases, with 8 bases of the junction left unmatched. Germline lookup yields CDR1 KGHDR and CDR2 SFDVKD.

This chain joins TRBV30 and TRBJ2-3; no reliable D call. The germline V gene has CDR1 GTSNPN and CDR2 SVGIG (reference sequence). Trimming pared 3 bases from V and 0 bases from J, leaving 4 bases between. There are 12 residues in the CDR3. DNA for the CDR3: TGTGCCTGGAGCGCCAGCACAGATACGCAGTATTTT. It specifies CAWSASTDTQYF.

DNA of the CDR3: TGCAGTGCTAGTCGATCTCAGGGGGCAAAGCCCCAGCATTTT. This translates into CSASRSQGAKPQHF. The chain joins TRBV20-1 to TRBJ1-5; 8 nucleotides line up with TRBD1. The CDR3 consists of 14 residues. V shed 3 bases and J 8 bases; nucleotides not matched to a gene: 9. The germline V gene encodes CDR1 DFQATT and CDR2 SNEGSKA (reference sequence).

This clonotype was detected a few times. V gene TRBV7-2 combines with J gene TRBJ2-1; D gene ambiguous. The germline V gene has CDR1 SGHTA and CDR2 FQGNSA. With 4 bases removed from V and 0 bases from J, the gap between germline ends came to 10 bases. This CDR3 has 15 residues. The DNA for the CDR3 is TGTGCCAGCAGCTCCATGGGGAACTCCTACAATGAGCAGTTCTTC. Encoded protein: CASSSMGNSYNEQFF.

About this clonotype: Germline is not matched at one junction end, which may reflect a read error. The V and J genes are TRBV6-2 or TRBV6-3 and TRBJ1-6; D is undetermined. Germline loops: CDR1 MNHEY, CDR2 SVGEGT. This CDR3 is built from 13 residues. The CDR3 DNA reads TGTGCCAGCAGTTACTCGGACGAACGGATCAGCGACTTT. It codes for CASSYSDERISDF.

The rearrangement links TRBV19 to TRBJ2-3; 7 bases map to TRBD2. Trimming cost V 6 bases and J 9 bases; bases outside gene matches: 15. The CDR3 consists of 15 residues. Germline assignment: CDR1 LNHDA and CDR2 SQIVND (reference sequence). The CDR3 loop is CASSPTSTPGLTQYF. The CDR3 region has the DNA TGTGCCAGTAGCCCTACATCAACGCCGGGACTAACGCAGTATTTT.

This clonotype turned up a few times. The J gene is TRBJ1-2, the V gene TRBV24-1, with a weak D call TRBD1 (5 bases). In germline, CDR1 is KGHDR, CDR2 SFDVKD. There are 13 residues in the CDR3. V was shortened by 4 bases and J by 4 bases, with 9 bases between the two germline ends. DNA for the CDR3: TGTGCCACCAGTGACAGGGTTGGCTATGGCTACACCTTC. It yields the protein CATSDRVGYGYTF.

On this clonotype itself: A read error may explain this, as a much larger clone is one base away. The missing conserved phenylalanine or tryptophan at the end of this CDR3 makes a read error likely. J is TRBJ2-5 and V is TRBV7-3; weak D call: TRBD2 (6 bases). The V and J ends lost 5 bases and 3 bases respectively, with 10 bases between them. This CDR3 comprises 13 residues. Germline assignment: CDR1 SGHTA and CDR2 FQGTGA. CDR3 DNA: TGTGCCAGCAGCCGGAAGCGGGAAGAGACCCAGTACTGC. This translates into CASSRKREETQYC.

V usage is TRBV4-2 and J usage is TRBJ2-7; D may be TRBD2 (7 bases). Between the trimmed V and J ends, which lost 7 bases and 0 bases, there was a span of 22 bases. This CDR3 has 17 residues. CDR1 LGHNA and CDR2 YNFKEQ come from the germline V gene. This chain's CDR3 is CASTPNYGGGSSYEQYF. DNA of the CDR3: TGTGCCAGCACCCCGAATTACGGGGGCGGGAGCTCCTACGAGCAGTACTTC.

The J gene is TRBJ2-5, the V gene TRBV5-1, with D tentatively TRBD1 (5 bases). Germline V CDR1 and CDR2: SGHRS, YFSETQ. The CDR3 loop spans 14 amino acids. Trimming cost V 2 bases and J 4 bases, with 12 bases left between them. In DNA, the CDR3 is TGCGCCAGCAGCTTCAGGGCCCCGGGAGAGACCCAGTACTTC. Its protein is CASSFRAPGETQYF.

This clonotype has just a few counts. The chain links TRBV6-2 or TRBV6-3 to TRBJ1-1; D is perhaps TRBD1 (5 bases). There are 19 residues in the CDR3. Trimming cost V 8 bases and J 7 bases, with 35 bases left between them. Germline CDR1 and CDR2: MNHEY and SVGEGT. The DNA for the CDR3 is TGTGCCAGCTCCAATAAGGGGATCCGATCGGCCGGAGGGGCTTATGAAGCTTTCTTT. Its translation is CASSNKGIRSAGGAYEAFF.

This clonotype was seen ten or more times. The rearrangement joins TRBV29-1 to TRBJ1-1; D is unresolved. The CDR3 loop spans 14 amino acids. V shed 4 bases and J shed 5 bases, with 17 bases lying between them. CDR1 and CDR2 from the germline V gene are SQVTM and ANQGSEA. The CDR3 loop reads CSVGFHGEGTEAFF. CDR3 in DNA: TGCAGCGTTGGGTTCCATGGGGAAGGAACTGAAGCTTTCTTT.

This chain joins TRBV10-3 and TRBJ2-1; 8 bases line up with TRBD1. V was pared by 6 bases and J by 8 bases, with 0 bases of the junction left unmatched. CDR3 length: 11 amino acids. The germline V gene encodes CDR1 ENHRY and CDR2 SYGVKD. CDR3 nucleotides: TGTGCCATCAGGGACAGGGATGAGCAGTTCTTC. Translated: CAIRDRDEQFF.

This chain links TRBV7-3 with TRBJ2-1; 7 bases line up with TRBD2. This CDR3 spans 15 amino acids. Unmatched junction bases numbered 2, after V lost 1 base and J lost 2 bases. Germline V CDR1 and CDR2: SGHTA, FQGTGA. CDR3 coding DNA: TGTGCCAGCAGCTTAAGCGGGACTACCTACAATGAGCAGTTCTTC. This codes for CASSLSGTTYNEQFF.

This sequence joins TRBV5-6 and TRBJ1-2, with D uncertain. Deletions cut 6 bases from V and 5 bases from J, with 14 bases between. This CDR3 has 13 residues. Germline loops: CDR1 SGHDT, CDR2 YYEEEE. The CDR3 nucleotides are TGTGCCAGCACCCGCCTAGTAGAGTATGGCTACACCTTC. Translation: CASTRLVEYGYTF.

The CDR3 region has the DNA TGTGCCAGCCTTAGACAGGGGGCGAATGAGCAGTTCTTC. Amino acids: CASLRQGANEQFF. This sequence joins TRBV6-2 or TRBV6-3 and TRBJ2-1; 10 nucleotides agree with TRBD1. The ends lost 8 bases at V and 7 bases at J; junction bases unmatched: 5. The V gene's germline CDR1 is MNHEY and CDR2 SVGEGT. CDR3 length equals 13 residues.

This clonotype was detected ten times or more. The genes are TRBV6-5 and TRBJ2-2; no reliable D call. Germline CDR1 is MNHEY and CDR2 is SVGAGI. V was clipped by 7 bases and J by 4 bases, with 7 bases between them. The CDR3 runs to 12 residues. The CDR3 sequence: CASKRATGELFF. The CDR3, as DNA: TGTGCCAGCAAAAGGGCCACCGGGGAGCTGTTTTTT.

As concerns this clonotype: This may come from a read error, since a much larger clone is one base off. The chain couples TRBV6-1 to TRBJ1-1; D perhaps matches TRBD1 (6 bases). The CDR3 is 13 residues long. Trimming shortened V by 6 bases and J by 3 bases, and 11 bases separated the two germline ends. Germline CDR1 and CDR2: MNHNS and SASEGT. The CDR3: CASSRGRDTEAFF. DNA for the CDR3: TGTGCCAGCAGCAGGGGCCGGGACACTGAAGCTTTCTTT.

This clonotype showed up just a few times. A read error may account for a junction end that differs from germline. This rearrangement joins TRBV3-1 to TRBJ2-7, with 7 bases lining up with TRBD2. The CDR3 sequence is 14 residues long. Germline values: CDR1 LGHDT, CDR2 YNNKEL (reference sequence). DNA for the CDR3: TGTGCCAGCAACCAAGCGGGACGCTACTACGAGCAGTACTTC. This translates into CASNQAGRYYEQYF.

This clonotype was seen at least ten times. The V and J genes are TRBV6-6 and TRBJ1-2, with D possibly TRBD1 on 6 matching bases. V lost 2 bases to trimming and J lost 3 bases, with 10 bases between them. This CDR3 has 14 residues. CDR1 and CDR2 (germline): MNHNY, SVGAGI (reference sequence). CDR3 sequence reads: CASSYNPGDYGYTF. In DNA, the CDR3 is TGTGCCAGCAGTTACAATCCAGGGGACTATGGCTACACCTTC.

This clonotype came up a few times. It may be a read error: a sequence one base away is much more abundant. This chain uses TRBV4-2 with TRBJ1-1; D gene uncertain. Germline assignment: CDR1 LGHNA and CDR2 YNFKEQ. The CDR3 spans 14 residues. CDR3 DNA: TGTGTCAGCAGCCAAGGGCAGCTGAACACTGAAGCTTTCTTT. This translates into CVSSQGQLNTEAFF.

This clonotype was seen more than once but under ten times. The V call is TRBV11-3, the J call TRBJ2-7; D uncertain. The germline V and J ends were trimmed by 4 bases and 7 bases, with 14 bases remaining between them. Germline V gene sequence: CDR1 SGHNT, CDR2 YENEEA. The CDR3 extends over 13 amino acids. Written as DNA, the CDR3 is TGTGCCAGCAGCTACGACAACACGGCGGAGCAGTACTTC. Its translation: CASSYDNTAEQYF.

The chain recombines TRBV7-3 with TRBJ2-1; 9 bases are shared with TRBD1. The trim removed 8 bases at V and 9 bases at J, leaving 14 bases unmatched. The CDR3 extends over 15 amino acids. The germline V gene has CDR1 SGHTA and CDR2 FQGTGA. The CDR3 reads CASASGTGSITEQFF. For the CDR3, the DNA is TGTGCCAGCGCCTCCGGGACAGGGAGTATCACTGAGCAGTTCTTC.